The 24 T cell receptor beta chains in this list originate from one sample, sequenced in a study of T-cell reconstitution after alpha-beta-depleted transplantation in children. The TCRbeta library was prepared with unique molecular identifiers. In TCRdb, the PCR reads were re-called with MiXCR into one record per CDR3 protein. The sample lists hundreds of thousands of distinct CDR3 sequences; 16% were seen once. The sequenced sample was PBMCs, mostly from graft donor cells, obtained 360 days after TCRalphabeta/CD19-depleted stem cell transplant. These receptors were obtained from a male patient younger than 18 who had a stem cell transplant for acute lymphoblastic leukemia, so the T cells may come from the graft donor.

This clonotype was observed a handful of times. J is TRBJ2-2 and V is TRBV20-1; D ambiguous. Germline CDR1 and CDR2: DFQATT and SNEGSKA (reference sequence). The CDR3 loop spans 11 amino acids. V lost 7 bases and J lost 5, with 8 bases in between. The CDR3 DNA is TGCAGTGGTGGGAAAACCGGGGAGCTGTTTTTT. Residues: CSGGKTGELFF.

This clonotype was counted only a few times. The chain links TRBV4-1 to TRBJ1-2; D call uncertain. V lost 0 bases and J 0 bases, leaving 11 bases between the germline ends. From germline, CDR1 is MGHRA and CDR2 YSYEKL. The CDR3 is 16 residues long. The CDR3, as DNA: TGCGCCAGCAGCCAAGATCAAGCGATAGCTAACTATGGCTACACCTTC. Translation gives CASSQDQAIANYGYTF.

This clonotype has just a few counts. The chain recombines TRBV7-9 with TRBJ2-7; possible D gene TRBD2, 6 bases. This CDR3 has 16 amino acids. The V gene lost 5 bases and the J gene lost 2 bases, with 19 bases spanning the gap. Germline V gene lookup returns CDR1 SEHNR and CDR2 FQNEAQ (reference sequence). CDR3 in DNA: TGTGCCAGCAGCCCAGTAGCCGGGACTGCAACCTACGAGCAGTACTTC. This sequence encodes CASSPVAGTATYEQYF.

This clonotype was counted many times. The rearrangement links TRBV7-8 to TRBJ1-4; D is uncertain. Germline loops: CDR1 SGHVS, CDR2 FQNEAQ. The CDR3 runs 12 residues. V was shortened by 1 base and J by 8 bases, with 5 bases between the two germline ends. CDR3 bases: TGTGCCAGCAGCTTAGTAAGGGAAAAACTGTTTTTT. It yields the protein CASSLVREKLFF.

The sample holds many counts of this clonotype. The chain joins TRBV5-1 to TRBJ2-7; 8 nucleotides agree with TRBD1. This CDR3 has 14 amino acids. The V gene's germline CDR1 is SGHRS and CDR2 YFSETQ. Trimming took 2 bases from V and 4 from J; bases not matched to a gene: 5. For the CDR3, the DNA is TGCGCCAGCAGCTTCGCAACAGGGGGATACGAGCAGTACTTC. This encodes CASSFATGGYEQYF.

This clonotype was found many times. The V and J genes are TRBV7-6 and TRBJ2-4; the D gene is possibly TRBD1 (5 bases). Germline CDR1 and CDR2: SGHVS and FNYEAQ. With 10 bases removed from V and 2 bases from J, the gap between germline ends came to 15 bases. The CDR3 covers 14 residues. The CDR3 is CAITGSNTKNIQYF. Here the CDR3 DNA reads TGTGCCATCACAGGATCGAACACCAAAAACATTCAGTACTTC.

This clonotype was picked up a small number of times. V gene TRBV18 combines with J gene TRBJ1-3; D is perhaps TRBD1 (5 bases). The germline V and J ends were trimmed by 3 bases and 5 bases, with 14 bases remaining between them. The CDR3 length is 15 residues. Germline V gene data show CDR1 as KGHSH and CDR2 as LQKENI. DNA of the CDR3: TGTGCCAGCTCACCGATAGGGGTGGTTCGAAACACCATATATTTT. Translated: CASSPIGVVRNTIYF.

This chain joins TRBV12-3 or TRBV12-4 and TRBJ2-7, with TRBD1 matching over 7 bases. This CDR3 spans 14 amino acids. V lost 5 bases, J lost 0 bases, and 4 bases stayed unmatched. For the CDR3, the DNA is TGTGCCAGCAGTACCCGGGACAGCTCCTACGAGCAGTACTTC. Protein: CASSTRDSSYEQYF.

Many counts were recorded for this clonotype. DNA of the CDR3: TGTGCCAGCAGTTCACTGGCGACAGATACGCAGTATTTT. Its protein is CASSSLATDTQYF. The genes are TRBV12-3 or TRBV12-4 and TRBJ2-3; D gene ambiguous. V was trimmed by 4 bases and J by 3 bases, leaving 8 bases between them. This CDR3 is 13 amino acids long.

The rearrangement uses TRBV5-1 and TRBJ2-1; perhaps TRBD2 as D (6 bases). V was trimmed by 1 base and J by 4 bases, leaving 12 bases between them. In germline, CDR1 is SGHRS, CDR2 YFSETQ. CDR3 length equals 15 residues. The CDR3 DNA reads as TGCGCCAGCAGCTTGTCGCGGGGAGGATACAATGAGCAGTTCTTC. It specifies CASSLSRGGYNEQFF.

This clonotype was recorded many times. This chain links TRBV5-4 with TRBJ2-4; 7 bases align to TRBD1. CDR3 size: 15 residues. Trimming at V came to 0 bases and at J to 4 bases, leaving 4 bases not matched to a gene. Germline V lookup: CDR1 SGHNT, CDR2 YYREEE (reference sequence). The CDR3 sequence is CASSLGGTAKNIQYF. As DNA, the CDR3 is TGTGCCAGCAGCTTGGGAGGGACAGCGAAAAACATTCAGTACTTC.

This clonotype has more than one count but fewer than ten. The rearrangement joins TRBV12-3 or TRBV12-4 to TRBJ1-1; D is undetermined. The CDR3 contains 17 residues. Trimming took off 1 base at V and 1 base at J, with 16 bases between the two ends. The CDR3 loop is CASSLGQVPDPNTEAFF. Written as DNA, the CDR3 is TGTGCCAGCAGTTTAGGCCAGGTGCCTGACCCGAACACTGAAGCTTTCTTT.

The CDR3 DNA follows: TGTGCCAGCAGCTTGCCCAGCGGCAGCACAGATACGCAGTATTTT. Its protein product is CASSLPSGSTDTQYF. The chain recombines TRBV5-4 with TRBJ2-3; D perhaps matches TRBD2 (5 bases). V gave up 1 base and J gave up 0 bases, with 9 bases separating them. Germline CDR1 reads SGHNT; CDR2 reads YYREEE (reference sequence). There are 15 residues in the CDR3.

This clonotype occurred a few times. CDR3 nucleotides: TGTGCCAGCAGCATTGGACTAGGGGGAACTGAGCAGTTCTTC. It is translated as CASSIGLGGTEQFF. The chain combines TRBV9 with TRBJ2-1; possible D gene TRBD2, 7 bases. Germline V CDR1 and CDR2: SGDLS, YYNGEE. Deletions cut 4 bases from V and 9 bases from J, with 17 bases between. CDR3 length: 14 residues.

This clonotype turned up a few times. V usage is TRBV5-1 and J usage is TRBJ2-2; a possible D gene is TRBD1 (6 bases). Trimming pared 4 bases from V and 4 bases from J, leaving 17 bases between. Germline V lookup: CDR1 SGHRS, CDR2 YFSETQ. This CDR3 has 16 residues. The CDR3 DNA sequence: TGCGCCAGCAGCCCTGGTGGGGGCGCGGGCACCGGGGAGCTGTTTTTT. It translates to CASSPGGGAGTGELFF.

This clonotype appeared many times. This chain uses TRBV27 with TRBJ1-1; TRBD1 matches at 7 bases. Trimming cost V 0 bases and J 6 bases; bases outside gene matches: 7. Germline V gene lookup returns CDR1 MNHEY and CDR2 SMNVEV (reference sequence). The CDR3 runs 15 residues. The DNA of the CDR3 is TGTGCCAGCAGTTTATCGAGGCCTCAGGGGGCTGAAGCTTTCTTT. Protein sequence: CASSLSRPQGAEAFF.

This clonotype appeared a single time. Compared with germline, one end of the junction differs, possibly owing to a read error. The chain carries TRBV11-2 and TRBJ2-5; 10 bases fit TRBD1. The CDR3 runs 16 residues. Germline V gene sequence: CDR1 SGHAT, CDR2 FQNNGV. The CDR3 spells CASSLDRQGAWKTQYF. DNA of the CDR3: TGTGCCAGCAGCCTAGACCGACAGGGGGCTTGGAAGACCCAGTACTTC. Full variable domain (missing parts from reference TRBV11-2 and TRBJ2-5): EAGVAQSPRYKIIEKRQSVAFWCNPISGHATLYWYQQILGQGPKLLIQFQNNGVVDDSQLPKDRFSAERLKGVDSTLKIQPAKLEDSAVYLCASSLDRQGAWKTQYFGPGTRLLVL.

This clonotype was detected a few times. A read error may produce the germline difference seen at one junction end. This rearrangement joins TRBV7-6 to TRBJ2-5; no clear D gene. From germline, CDR1 is SGHVS and CDR2 FNYEAQ. CDR3 length: 13 residues. The CDR3: CASSLAWTENQYF. CDR3 nucleotide sequence: TGTGCCAGCAGCTTAGCGTGGACGGAGAACCAGTACTTC.

The J gene is TRBJ1-2, the V gene TRBV20-1; the match to TRBD1 covers 12 bases. This CDR3 spans 17 amino acids. J gave up 5 bases and V 6 bases, and 16 bases lay outside the gene matches. Germline lookup yields CDR1 DFQATT and CDR2 SNEGSKA (reference sequence). The CDR3 coding sequence is TGCAGTGCCGAGGAGTACCGGGACAGGGGGCGATGGTATGGCTACACCTTC. Its protein is CSAEEYRDRGRWYGYTF.

In this sample, this clonotype turned up many times. The rearrangement uses TRBV5-6 and TRBJ2-1; D gene unclear. Trimming took off 5 bases at V and 6 bases at J, with 21 bases between the two ends. The CDR3 is 16 amino acids. CDR1 and CDR2 from the germline V gene are SGHDT and YYEEEE. CDR3 DNA: TGTGCCAGCAGAAGCTCCCCTGGCTTAGAAGTCAATGAGCAGTTCTTC. Its protein is CASRSSPGLEVNEQFF.

V is TRBV29-1 and J is TRBJ2-5; D ambiguous. CDR3 size: 12 residues. Trimming cost V 8 bases and J 3 bases, with 13 bases left between them. In germline, CDR1 is SQVTM, CDR2 ANQGSEA. The CDR3 sequence is CSLNREEETQYF. CDR3 nucleotides: TGCAGCCTCAATCGAGAGGAAGAGACCCAGTACTTC.

This clonotype was seen only a few times. This chain connects TRBV10-3 to TRBJ2-7; 7 nucleotides line up with TRBD1. Germline CDR1 reads ENHRY; CDR2 reads SYGVKD. CDR3 length: 14 amino acids. V lost 6 bases and J lost 2; bases outside the gene matches: 7. The CDR3 DNA reads as TGTGCCATCAGCATTCAGGGGGTGGCCTACGAGCAGTACTTC. This codes for CAISIQGVAYEQYF.

This chain links TRBV4-1 with TRBJ2-7; 7 bases agree with TRBD2. V dropped 5 bases and J dropped 7; count of bases not matched to a gene: 17. Germline CDR1 MGHRA, CDR2 YSYEKL. The CDR3 runs 16 residues. CDR3 coding DNA: TGCGCCAGCAGCTCCCGCGGCGGGAGAAGTCGGCGGGAGCAGTACTTC. It yields the protein CASSSRGGRSRREQYF.

Many counts were recorded for this clonotype. The rearrangement joins TRBV12-3 or TRBV12-4 to TRBJ2-3; D not resolved. This CDR3 is 13 amino acids long. V gave up 3 bases and J gave up 2 bases, with 6 bases separating them. The CDR3 coding sequence is TGTGCCAGCAGTTTCCTATTCACAGATACGCAGTATTTT. Translation gives CASSFLFTDTQYF.